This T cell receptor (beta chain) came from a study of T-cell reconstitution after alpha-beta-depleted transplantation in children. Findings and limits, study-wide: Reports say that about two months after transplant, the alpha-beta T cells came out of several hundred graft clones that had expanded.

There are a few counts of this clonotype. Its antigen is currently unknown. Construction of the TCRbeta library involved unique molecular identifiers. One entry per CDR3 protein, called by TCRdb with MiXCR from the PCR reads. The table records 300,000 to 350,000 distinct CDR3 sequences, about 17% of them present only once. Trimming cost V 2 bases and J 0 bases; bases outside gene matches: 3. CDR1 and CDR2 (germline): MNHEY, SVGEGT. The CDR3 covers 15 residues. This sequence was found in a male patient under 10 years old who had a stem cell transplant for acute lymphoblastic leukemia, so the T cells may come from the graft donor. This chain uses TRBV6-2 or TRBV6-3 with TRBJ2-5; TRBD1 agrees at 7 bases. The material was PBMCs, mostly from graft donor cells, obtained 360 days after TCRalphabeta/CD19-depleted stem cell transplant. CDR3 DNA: TGTGCCAGCAGTTACCCACAGGGGAACCAAGAGACCCAGTACTTC. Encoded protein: CASSYPQGNQETQYF.